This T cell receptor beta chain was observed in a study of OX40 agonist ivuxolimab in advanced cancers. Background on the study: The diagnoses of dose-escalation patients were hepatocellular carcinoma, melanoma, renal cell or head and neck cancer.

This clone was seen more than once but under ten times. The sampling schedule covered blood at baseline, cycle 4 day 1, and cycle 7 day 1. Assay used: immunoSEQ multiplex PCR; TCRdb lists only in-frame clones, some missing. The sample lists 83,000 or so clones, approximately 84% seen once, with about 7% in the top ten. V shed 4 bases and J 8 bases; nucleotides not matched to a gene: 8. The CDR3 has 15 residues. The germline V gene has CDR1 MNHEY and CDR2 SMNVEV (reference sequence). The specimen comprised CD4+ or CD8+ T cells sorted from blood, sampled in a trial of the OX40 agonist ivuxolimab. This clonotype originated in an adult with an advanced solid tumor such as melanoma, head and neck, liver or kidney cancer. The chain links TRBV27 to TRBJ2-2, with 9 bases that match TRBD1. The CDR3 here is CASSYFRDRVGELFF. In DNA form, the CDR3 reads TGTGCCAGCAGTTACTTCCGGGACAGGGTAGGGGAGCTGTTTTTT.